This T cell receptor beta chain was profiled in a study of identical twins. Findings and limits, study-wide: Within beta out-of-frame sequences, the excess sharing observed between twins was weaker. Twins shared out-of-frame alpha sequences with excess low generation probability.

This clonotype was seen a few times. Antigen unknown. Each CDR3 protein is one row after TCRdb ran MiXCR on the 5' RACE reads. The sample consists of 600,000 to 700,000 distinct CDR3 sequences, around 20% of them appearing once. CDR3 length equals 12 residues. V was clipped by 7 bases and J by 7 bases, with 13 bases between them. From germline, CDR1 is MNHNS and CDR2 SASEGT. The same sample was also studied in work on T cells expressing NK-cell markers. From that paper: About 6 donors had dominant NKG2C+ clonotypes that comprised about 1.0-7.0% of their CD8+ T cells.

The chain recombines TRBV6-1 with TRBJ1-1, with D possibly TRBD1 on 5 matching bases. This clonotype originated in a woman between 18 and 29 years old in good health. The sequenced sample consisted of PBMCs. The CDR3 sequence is CASKTWGGEAFF. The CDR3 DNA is TGTGCCAGCAAAACATGGGGGGGTGAAGCTTTCTTT.